A selection of T cell receptor beta chains follows, all from one sample in a study of T-cell memory formation after mild COVID-19. TCRdb re-called the 5' RACE reads with MiXCR, one entry per CDR3 protein. This table has roughly 240,000 distinct CDR3 sequences, about 17% appearing once. The sequenced sample consisted of PBMCs or a T cell subset sorted from them (not recorded which). The receptors were sampled from a man younger than 30 who had mild COVID-19 (a few samples of this study predate the infection). Cell type and time point are not known. CDR3s include the opening cysteine and the closing phenylalanine or tryptophan. Fields, in order: CDR3 DNA, CDR3 protein, V gene, clone size, D gene, J gene. A D gene is named only where the DNA matches it firmly. Size is omitted from some rows. Given values are once, few, many or a class for expanded clones.

TGCAGTGCTATTAGCGGGGGAGGCGGTAATACGCAGTATTTT | CSAISGGGGNTQYF | TRBV20-1 | many | TRBD2 | TRBJ2-3
TGTGCCAGCTCACCAGGCCTAGCGGAATCGAACACCGGGGAGCTGTTTTTT | CASSPGLAESNTGELFF | TRBV18 | few | TRBD2 | TRBJ2-2
TGTGCCAGCAGTCCCTTCGGGACAGGGGGAGGAAACACCATATATTTT | CASSPFGTGGGNTIYF | TRBV6-6 | few | TRBD1 | TRBJ1-3
TGTGCCAGCTCACCGCGACTAGCGGGGACCTCTTACAATGAGCAGTTCTTC | CASSPRLAGTSYNEQFF | TRBV18 | . | TRBD2 | TRBJ2-1
TGTGCCAGCAGTCACCGGGCCAGTCGAGAAGAGACCCAGTACTTC | CASSHRASREETQYF | TRBV25-1 | many | . | TRBJ2-5
TGTGCCAGCAGTTACAGTTATCAGCCCCAGCATTTT | CASSYSYQPQHF | TRBV6-2/TRBV6-3 | few | . | TRBJ1-5
TGTGCCAGCAGCCGAAACCTAGCGGGGGCCAGATCTTCCACAGATACGCAGTATTTT | CASSRNLAGARSSTDTQYF | TRBV7-2 | . | TRBD2 | TRBJ2-3
TGCAGTGCTAGAACTCTGGCCTTTGGCTATGGCTACACCTTC | CSARTLAFGYGYTF | TRBV20-1 | . | . | TRBJ1-2
TGTGCCACTGCGGACGGAAATGAGCAGTTCTTC | CATADGNEQFF | TRBV6-2/TRBV6-3 | few | . | TRBJ2-1
TGTGCCAGCAGCTTGGGGACAGGGTCGGGCTACGAGCAGTACTTC | CASSLGTGSGYEQYF | TRBV11-2 | . | TRBD1 | TRBJ2-7
TGCGCCAGCAGGCTAGCACTTGAGAACACTGAAGCTTTCTTT | CASRLALENTEAFF | TRBV5-1 | . | . | TRBJ1-1
TGTGCCAGCAGGATGAACGGGGAGCTGTTTTTT | CASRMNGELFF | TRBV6-2/TRBV6-3 | few | . | TRBJ2-2
TGCGCCAGCAGTGAGCCCCCACAAGAGTATTTT | CASSEPPQEYF | TRBV10-2 | few | . | TRBJ2-3
TGTGCCAGCAGTTTGCGGCAGGGCCCCAATGAGCAGTTCTTC | CASSLRQGPNEQFF | TRBV12-3/TRBV12-4 | . | . | TRBJ2-1
TGCGCCAGCAGCCAAGCTAGCGGCGGACTTGGTGAGCAGTTCTTC | CASSQASGGLGEQFF | TRBV4-1 | . | TRBD2 | TRBJ2-1
TGTGCCAGCAGCGTCCTAGCGGGGGGGCCCACAGATACGCAGTATTTT | CASSVLAGGPTDTQYF | TRBV9 | few | TRBD2 | TRBJ2-3
TGTGCCAGCAGTTTGTACCGGGACAGGGGGGACGAGCAGTACTTC | CASSLYRDRGDEQYF | TRBV12-3/TRBV12-4 | few | TRBD1 | TRBJ2-7
TGTGCCAGCAGCCGCTGGCGGGGGTTTATCTCTGGAAACACCATATATTTT | CASSRWRGFISGNTIYF | TRBV21-1 | . | . | TRBJ1-3
TGTGCCAGCGGATTCGGACAGGGAGCCTATGGCTACACCTTC | CASGFGQGAYGYTF | TRBV7-2 | . | TRBD1 | TRBJ1-2
TGTGCCAGCAGCTTAAAACCCCCGGACAGGGGCGATTCCTACACCTTC | CASSLKPPDRGDSYTF | TRBV7-3 | few | TRBD1 | TRBJ1-2
TGTGCCAGCGGGGACAGGGAGAACTATGGCTACACCTTC | CASGDRENYGYTF | TRBV6-2/TRBV6-3 | few | TRBD1 | TRBJ1-2
TGTGCCAGCAGCTTAGTTGGGCAGAGTTCACCCCTCCACTTT | CASSLVGQSSPLHF | TRBV7-9 | . | . | TRBJ1-6
TGCGCCAGCAGCTTGGGACAGGGGGTCACCGGGGAGCTGTTTTTT | CASSLGQGVTGELFF | TRBV5-1 | . | TRBD1 | TRBJ2-2
TGCGCCAGCAGCCGGATGAACCCGACAGGGGGCGAGACCGGGACTTCGAGCTCCTACGAGCAGTACTTC | CASSRMNPTGGETGTSSSYEQYF | TRBV4-3 | . | TRBD1 | TRBJ2-7
TGTGCCAGCAGCCGGACAGGGGGTTATACTGAAGCTTTCTTT | CASSRTGGYTEAFF | TRBV7-3 | many | TRBD1 | TRBJ1-1
TGTGCCAGCAGTTCCGGGACAGGGACCGGGGCCAACGTCCTGACTTTC | CASSSGTGTGANVLTF | TRBV6-2/TRBV6-3 | few | TRBD1 | TRBJ2-6
TGTGCCAGCAGGCACCGGGACCCGGAGAAGCAGTACTTC | CASRHRDPEKQYF | TRBV12-3/TRBV12-4 | few | . | TRBJ2-7
TGTGCCAGCACCTCGGGGGGTTCTTCCTACGAGCAGTACTTC | CASTSGGSSYEQYF | TRBV7-2 | . | TRBD2 | TRBJ2-7
TGTGCCAGCAGTGACCCAATTTGGGGAAGGGCCACAGATACGCAGTATTTT | CASSDPIWGRATDTQYF | TRBV6-1 | once | . | TRBJ2-3
TGTGCCTGGGGTCTAACGGGGAACACTGAAGCTTTCTTT | CAWGLTGNTEAFF | TRBV30 | few | . | TRBJ1-1
TGTGCCAGCAGCTTAGACCGCGGGGCGTACACAGATACGCAGTATTTT | CASSLDRGAYTDTQYF | TRBV7-2 | . | . | TRBJ2-3
TGCGCCAGCAGCCAAGTGGTTTACAGGGGTGGCGGCTACACCTTC | CASSQVVYRGGGYTF | TRBV4-3 | . | TRBD1 | TRBJ1-2
TGCGCCAGCAGCAGCCAGGCCTCATTCTACAATGAGCAGTTCTTC | CASSSQASFYNEQFF | TRBV4-1 | few | . | TRBJ2-1
TGCAGTGCTAGAGATTCGGCTAGCGGGGGGGGCACAGATACGCAGTATTTT | CSARDSASGGGTDTQYF | TRBV20-1 | . | TRBD2 | TRBJ2-3
TGTGCCAGCAGCTTAGCGAGTAGCGGGGGTAAATGGGAGCAGTACTTC | CASSLASSGGKWEQYF | TRBV7-8 | . | TRBD2 | TRBJ2-7
TGTGCCAGCAGCCCACGACAGGCCGGCGGGGAGCTGTTTTTT | CASSPRQAGGELFF | TRBV14 | . | . | TRBJ2-2
TGTGCCAGCAGGGACGGACTAGCGGGGTCCTCCGGAGCCCAGTACTTC | CASRDGLAGSSGAQYF | TRBV12-3/TRBV12-4 | . | TRBD2 | TRBJ2-5
TGTGCCAGCAGCCCTCACAGGGGGTGGAACACCATATATTTT | CASSPHRGWNTIYF | TRBV14 | few | TRBD1 | TRBJ1-3
TGTGCCAGCACGGGACAGGGGCTCTATGGCTACACCTTC | CASTGQGLYGYTF | TRBV5-8 | few | TRBD1 | TRBJ1-2
TGTGCCAGCAGCCCGGGACGGCCTGAAGCTTTCTTT | CASSPGRPEAFF | TRBV12-3/TRBV12-4 | few | . | TRBJ1-1
TGCGCCAGCAGCTTAGGAAGATTTAGCTCCTACAATGAGCAGTTCTTC | CASSLGRFSSYNEQFF | TRBV5-1 | few | . | TRBJ2-1
TGTGCCAGCAGCGGGGACAGGAAGTATGGCTACACCTTC | CASSGDRKYGYTF | TRBV2 | few | TRBD1 | TRBJ1-2
TGTGCCACCAGTGACGGGGGAAACACCGGGGAGCTGTTTTTT | CATSDGGNTGELFF | TRBV24-1 | few | . | TRBJ2-2
TGTGCCAGCAGTGACTTAATGGGGTACGGACAGTCAATATTCTTT | CASSDLMGYGQSIFF | TRBV2 | . | . | TRBJ1-1
TGCGCCAGCAGCCTGGGAACAGACGTCCAGGGCTACACCTTC | CASSLGTDVQGYTF | TRBV5-1 | few | . | TRBJ1-2
TGTGCCAGCAGCCAAAGGACGGGGGGAGAGACCCAGTACTTC | CASSQRTGGETQYF | TRBV7-6 | few | TRBD2 | TRBJ2-5
TGTGCCAGCAGCCAAAGGAGCCGCCTGAGGGGCTACACCTTC | CASSQRSRLRGYTF | TRBV14 | . | . | TRBJ1-2
TGTGCCAGTAGGCCTAGCGGGGGGGATACGCAGTATTTT | CASRPSGGDTQYF | TRBV19 | . | TRBD2 | TRBJ2-3